The entry below describes one T cell receptor (beta chain). This clone has only a few counts. Which antigen it targets is not known. Base qualities are not provided; no much larger clone lies one nucleotide away. The entire amount of isolated RNA was reverse transcribed using the High Capacity cDNA Reverse Transcription Kit, so the sequenced TCRB transcripts were expressed ones. Deep immunoSEQ sequencing was applied to naive, central memory and regulatory T cell samples, giving an average of around 3.4 million total reads per sample. Sorted cells were lysed in RLT buffer, and RNA was extracted using DNase-treated RNeasy Micro or Mini kits according to cell number. Each cell subset was processed separately to prevent cross-contamination, with patient and healthy donor samples processed together. The immunoSEQ multiplex PCR was used to amplify TCRB sequences from cDNA, generating 87-bp fragments that spanned the CDR3 region. Sequencing of the amplicons was performed on the Illumina HiSeq platform. The paper's data handling went like this. Synthetic template baselines were used to correct PCR bias computationally, reads within Hamming distance 2 were collapsed, and singletons that could not be merged were discarded. Reads were aligned to IMGT to assign V, D and J genes, CDR3 length, and insertions or deletions at six rearrangement sites. Within each subset, clonotype counts were normalized to sorted cell number, after which true diversity and Gini coefficients were computed with the tcR R package. The overlap coefficient, calculated on TCRB nucleotide sequences, was used to quantify repertoire sharing. TCRdb carries this immuneACCESS record with in-frame sequences only. Its versions omit some clonotypes, under half of them owing to an unresolved V gene in the studies checked, with the rest unexplained. That table furnishes V, J and clone size, whereas the DNA furnished D and trimming. A total of 200,000 to 250,000 clones appear in this sample, 9.5% to 13% of them only once. The ten largest account for less than 1.5% of the sample.

The sample belongs to a study of beta chain features in type 1 diabetes (dated by TCRdb to 2016 to 2019). Turning to the overall study: No differences in mean age, gender distribution, total cell number or subset yield were found between patients and healthy donors. A total of roughly 100 million sorted cells were examined across all samples, and a strong correlation was observed between cell number per subset and RNA yield. The study compared TCRB repertoires of sorted circulating CD4+ T cell subsets between recently diagnosed type 1 diabetes patients and matched healthy donors. Whereas all 28 donors provided naive and central memory subsets, regulatory and stem cell-like memory subsets were isolated from just 8 patients and roughly 8 healthy donors. The investigation overall reported the following: PCR might favor shorter templates, but patient and control samples were amplified and corrected together, so any skew would affect both groups equally. A moderate but significant shortening of TCRB CDR3 length was observed in type 1 diabetes patients in all four CD4+ subsets. Because cDNA rather than genomic DNA was sequenced, highly expressing activated cells could have been over-represented, although no difference in activation and CD3 levels was found between groups. HLA sub-analyses involved small numbers of individuals, so any influence of HLA type on TCRB rearrangement remained unresolved. Fewer insertions and more nucleotide deletions at VDJ recombination sites were observed in patients with type 1 diabetes, implying thymic rearrangement abnormalities. Naive, central memory and regulatory TCRB repertoires appeared to be more alike among patients than among healthy donors.

Each donor gave one peripheral blood draw, averaging roughly 120 mL, which was collected into heparinised tubes. Using a panel that included CD45RO, CCR7, CD25, CD127, CD95 and CD27, naive, central memory, regulatory and stem cell-like memory CD4+ T cells were sorted on a BD FACSAria II. All sorted populations exceeded 98% purity. PBMCs were separated immediately by Lymphoprep density gradient centrifugation and were stained directly, without being cultured. So that batch effects would be minimized, each experiment stained and sorted samples in pairs, pairing one healthy donor with one patient. The sequenced sample was central memory CD4+ T cells from blood. The source is a man younger than 30 in good health.

The DNA sequence reads TGTGCCATCAGTGATCGAGGGTCCGGGACTAGCGGCCTCGAGCAGTTCTTC. Its amino acids are CAISDRGSGTSGLEQFF. In this chain, TRBV10-3 is recombined with TRBJ2-1; 11 middle bases align to TRBD2. The CDR3 has 17 amino acids, counting the end cysteine and phenylalanine. Only the CDR3 DNA stays, 51 bases, in frame from base 1. V is trimmed back by 3 bases and J by 10 bases, and the junction contains 14 bases that no gene match accounts for. The germline V gene specifies ENHRY as CDR1 and SYGVKD as CDR2.